The TCR beta chain under discussion was sequenced for a study of T cells expressing NK-cell markers. Looked up from germline, CDR1 is SGHTA and CDR2 is FQGTGA. The CDR3 length is 13 residues. No DNA is given; TCRdb re-called the 5' RACE reads and lists each CDR3 protein once. This table holds about 460,000 distinct CDR3 sequences. This receptor was taken from a woman aged 50 to 60 in good health. The chain joins TRBV7-3 to TRBJ1-5. The sequencing input was blood T cells: a sorted CD56 or NKG2C T cell subset, CD4+ or CD8+ T cells, or bulk PBMC T cells (not recorded which). The CDR3 here is CASSPAGGQPQHF. Full variable domain (rest looked up from reference TRBV7-3 and TRBJ1-5): GAGVSQTPSNKVTEKGKYVELRCDPISGHTALYWYRQSLGQGPEFLIYFQGTGAADDSGLPNDRFFAVRPEGSVSTLKIQRTERGDSAVYLCASSPAGGQPQHFGDGTRLSIL.